Below are 5 T cell receptor beta chains sequenced from a single sample in a study of cytotoxic CD8 clonotypes in ibrutinib-treated CLL (dated by TCRdb to the early 2020s). Interpreted using the paper, the time point label stands for: more than 10 months on ibrutinib. Libraries came from the immunoSEQ multiplex PCR assay. TCRdb stores this immuneACCESS table with in-frame sequences only. Part of the clones is absent; in the studies checked, under half of the shortfall reflects unresolved V genes, and no reason is known for the rest. The sample yields over 200,000 clones; roughly 77% were counted once. The ten most abundant clones make up 5.9% of the sample. The starting material was PBMCs, obtained after 12 months of ibrutinib treatment. These receptors were obtained from a human donor with chronic lymphocytic leukemia.

V is TRBV28 and J is TRBJ2-7; 9 bases are shared with TRBD1. The CDR3 spans 15 residues. In germline, CDR1 is MDHEN, CDR2 SYDVKM. J lost 2 bases, V lost 5 bases, and 7 bases had no gene match. CDR3: CASSGTGTGTYEQYF. The DNA for the CDR3 is TGTGCCAGCAGTGGAACCGGGACAGGGACCTACGAGCAGTACTTC.

This chain uses TRBV9 with TRBJ1-2; tentative D call: TRBD1 (5 bases). This CDR3 region has 14 residues. Looked up from germline, CDR1 is SGDLS and CDR2 is YYNGEE. The V end was cut by 3 bases, the J end by 4 bases, with 13 bases between. Here the CDR3 DNA reads TGTGCCAGCAGCGCGGCCGACAGCCGCTATGGCTACACCTTC. Amino acids: CASSAADSRYGYTF.

The chain is built from TRBV4-3 and TRBJ1-1, with a weak D call TRBD1 (5 bases). The V and J ends lost 0 bases and 5 bases respectively, with 13 bases between them. Germline CDR1 is LGHNA and CDR2 is YSLEER. The CDR3 consists of 15 residues. In DNA, the CDR3 is TGCGCCAGCAGCCAAGATCGGGGGGGTGGTACTGAAGCTTTCTTT. Residues: CASSQDRGGGTEAFF.

This clone was seen a few times. This CDR3 is also generated by other DNA sequences in the sample. This chain joins TRBV30 and TRBJ1-1, with D hard to call. This CDR3 spans 11 amino acids. Trimming stripped 0 bases from V and 7 bases from J, with 6 bases between. Looked up from germline, CDR1 is GTSNPN and CDR2 is SVGIG (reference sequence). The CDR3, as DNA: TGTGCCTGGAGTGTACGAAGTGAAGCTTTCTTT. Its translation is CAWSVRSEAFF.

The CDR3 sequence: CAISASSGATLYNEQFF. The DNA of the CDR3 is TGTGCCATCAGTGCTTCCTCGGGGGCTACCCTTTACAATGAGCAGTTCTTC. The gene calls are TRBV10-3 and TRBJ2-1; either TRBD1 or TRBD2 may fit D (6 bases each). The CDR3 length is 17 residues. V gave up 4 bases and J gave up 4 bases, with 20 bases separating them. Germline V CDR1 and CDR2: ENHRY, SYGVKD.